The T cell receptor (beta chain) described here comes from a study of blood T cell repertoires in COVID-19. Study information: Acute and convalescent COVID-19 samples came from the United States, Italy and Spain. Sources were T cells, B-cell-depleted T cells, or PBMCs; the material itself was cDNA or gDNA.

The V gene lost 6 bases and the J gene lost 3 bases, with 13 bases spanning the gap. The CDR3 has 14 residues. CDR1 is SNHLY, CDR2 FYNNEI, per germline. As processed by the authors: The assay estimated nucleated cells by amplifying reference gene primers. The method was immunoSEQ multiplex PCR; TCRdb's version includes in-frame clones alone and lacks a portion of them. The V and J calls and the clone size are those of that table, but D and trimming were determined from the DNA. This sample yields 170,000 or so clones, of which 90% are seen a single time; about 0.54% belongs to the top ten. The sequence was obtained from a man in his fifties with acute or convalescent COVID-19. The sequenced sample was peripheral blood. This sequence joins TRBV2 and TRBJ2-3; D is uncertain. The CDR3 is CASRRPQTTDTQYF. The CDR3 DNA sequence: TGTGCCAGCAGAAGACCCCAGACAACAGATACGCAGTATTTT.